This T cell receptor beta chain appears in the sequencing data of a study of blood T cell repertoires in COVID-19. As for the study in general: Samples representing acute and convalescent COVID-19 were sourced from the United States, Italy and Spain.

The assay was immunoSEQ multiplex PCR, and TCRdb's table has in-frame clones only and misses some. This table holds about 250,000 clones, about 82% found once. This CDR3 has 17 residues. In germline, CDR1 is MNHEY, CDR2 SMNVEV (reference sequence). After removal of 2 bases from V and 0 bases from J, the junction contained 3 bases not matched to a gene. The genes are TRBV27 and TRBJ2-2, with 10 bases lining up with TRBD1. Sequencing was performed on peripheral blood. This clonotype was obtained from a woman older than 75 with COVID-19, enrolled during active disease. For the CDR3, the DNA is TGTGCCAGCAGTTTAAGGGACAGGGGTCCGAACACCGGGGAGCTGTTTTTT. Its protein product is CASSLRDRGPNTGELFF.